This TCR beta chain is from a study of glioma-infiltrating T cells after dendritic cell vaccination. Germline-derived CDR1 and CDR2 are SGHTA and FQGNSA. V was pared by 3 bases and J by 7 bases, with 13 bases between. The length of the CDR3 is 13 residues. Amplification used 60 V beta primers and 13 J beta primers. Generated by immunoSEQ multiplex PCR, the TCRdb table keeps only in-frame clones and is missing some. This sample has tens of thousands of clones, with 85% found just once. This receptor was obtained from a human donor with glioblastoma. Source: blood, taken before dendritic cell vaccination. This chain joins TRBV7-2 and TRBJ2-7; D uncertain. The CDR3 sequence is CASSFTTTGEQYF. The CDR3 coding sequence is TGTGCCAGCAGCTTTACGACAACTGGGGAGCAGTACTTC. Based on the CDR3 plus reference TRBV7-2 and TRBJ2-7, the full variable domain is GAGVSQSPSNKVTEKGKDVELRCDPISGHTALYWYRQSLGQGLEFLIYFQGNSAPDKSGLPSDRFSAERTGGSVSTLTIQRTQQEDSAVYLCASSFTTTGEQYFGPGTRLTVT.